This T cell receptor (beta chain) appears in the sequencing data of a study of T-cell memory formation after mild COVID-19. TCRdb analysed the 5' RACE reads with MiXCR anew, one entry per CDR3 protein. The table lists approximately 400,000 distinct CDR3 sequences, 20% to 25% of them singletons. Trimming at V came to 8 bases and at J to 15 bases, leaving 9 bases not matched to a gene. In germline, CDR1 is MNHEY, CDR2 SMNVEV (reference sequence). The CDR3 is 13 residues long. This clonotype was sampled from an adult woman who had mild COVID-19 (a few samples of this study predate the infection). Cell type and time point are not known. The rearrangement joins TRBV27 to TRBJ2-4, with 14 bases identical to TRBD2. The sample was PBMCs or a T cell subset sorted from them (not recorded which). CDR3 nucleotides: TGTGCCAGCCGATCGGGACTAGCGGGGGCCTGGTACTTC. It yields the protein CASRSGLAGAWYF.